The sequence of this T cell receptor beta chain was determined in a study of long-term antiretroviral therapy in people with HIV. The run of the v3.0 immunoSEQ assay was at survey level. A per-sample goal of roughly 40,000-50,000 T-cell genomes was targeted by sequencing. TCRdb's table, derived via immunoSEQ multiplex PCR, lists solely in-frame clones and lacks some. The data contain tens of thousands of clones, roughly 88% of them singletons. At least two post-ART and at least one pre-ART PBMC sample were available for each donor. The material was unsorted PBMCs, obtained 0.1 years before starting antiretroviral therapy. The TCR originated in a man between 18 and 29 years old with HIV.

This CDR3 reads CASSSGLADNEQFF. CDR3 DNA: TGTGCCAGCAGCTCGGGACTAGCGGACAATGAGCAGTTCTTC. The rearrangement uses TRBV7-9 and TRBJ2-1; 11 bases map to TRBD2. CDR3 size: 14 residues. J was trimmed by 5 bases and V by 4 bases; bases with no gene match: 1. The germline CDR1 and CDR2 sequences are SEHNR and FQNEAQ (reference sequence).